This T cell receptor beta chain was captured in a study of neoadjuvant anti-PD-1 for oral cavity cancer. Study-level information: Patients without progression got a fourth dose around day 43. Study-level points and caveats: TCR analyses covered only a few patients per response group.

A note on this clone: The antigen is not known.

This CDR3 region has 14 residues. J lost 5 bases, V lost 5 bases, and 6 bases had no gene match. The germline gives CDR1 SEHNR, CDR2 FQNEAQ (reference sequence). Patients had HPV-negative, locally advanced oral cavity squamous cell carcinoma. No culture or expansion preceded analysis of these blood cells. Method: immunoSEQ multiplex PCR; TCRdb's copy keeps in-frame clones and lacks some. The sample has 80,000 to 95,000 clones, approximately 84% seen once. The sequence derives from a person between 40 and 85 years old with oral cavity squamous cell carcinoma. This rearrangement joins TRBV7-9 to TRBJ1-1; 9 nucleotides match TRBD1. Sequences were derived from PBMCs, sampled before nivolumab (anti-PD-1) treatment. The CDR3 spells CASSLGQGRTEAFF. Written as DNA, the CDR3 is TGTGCCAGCAGCCTCGGACAGGGGAGGACTGAAGCTTTCTTT.